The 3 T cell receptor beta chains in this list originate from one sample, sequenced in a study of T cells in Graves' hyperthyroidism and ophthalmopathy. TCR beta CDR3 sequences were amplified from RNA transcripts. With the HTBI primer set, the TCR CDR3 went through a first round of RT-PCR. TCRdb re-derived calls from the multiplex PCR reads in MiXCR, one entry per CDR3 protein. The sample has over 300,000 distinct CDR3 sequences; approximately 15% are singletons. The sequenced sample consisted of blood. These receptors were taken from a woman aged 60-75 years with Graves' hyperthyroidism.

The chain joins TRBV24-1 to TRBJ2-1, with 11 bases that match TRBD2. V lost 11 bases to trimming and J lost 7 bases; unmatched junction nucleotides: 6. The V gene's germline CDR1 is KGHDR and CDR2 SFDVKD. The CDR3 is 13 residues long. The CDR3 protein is CAISGRAGNEQFF. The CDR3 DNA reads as TGTGCCATTAGCGGGAGGGCCGGGAATGAGCAGTTCTTC.

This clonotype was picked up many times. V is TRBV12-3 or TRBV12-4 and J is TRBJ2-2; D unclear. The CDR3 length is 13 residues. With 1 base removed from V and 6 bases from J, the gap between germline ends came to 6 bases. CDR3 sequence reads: CASSLGQAGELFF. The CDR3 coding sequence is TGTGCCAGCAGTTTAGGTCAGGCCGGGGAGCTGTTTTTT.

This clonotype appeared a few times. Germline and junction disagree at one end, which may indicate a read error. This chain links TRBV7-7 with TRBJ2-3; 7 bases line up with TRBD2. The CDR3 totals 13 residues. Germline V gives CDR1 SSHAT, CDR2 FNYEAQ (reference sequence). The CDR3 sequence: CASSLGGIETKYF. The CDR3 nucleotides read TGTGCTAGCAGCTTGGGGGGGATCGAAACGAAGTATTTT.